Each of the 20 T cell receptor beta chains below was sequenced from the same sample in a study of cytomegalovirus exposure and HLA in healthy donors. Data came from immunoSEQ multiplex PCR; TCRdb stores just in-frame clones and leaves some out. Found here are 80,000 to 100,000 clones, roughly 87% of them singletons; the top ten hold roughly 3.9%. The sample comprised PBMCs. These receptors were collected from a woman in her twenties or thirties in good health and CMV-seronegative.

The chain has TRBV28 and TRBJ1-2; maybe TRBD1 (6 bases). V lost 6 bases to trimming and J lost 6 bases, with 20 bases between them. Germline V gene sequence: CDR1 MDHEN, CDR2 SYDVKM. The CDR3 length is 15 residues. CDR3 loop: CASSAPRQGIDGYTF. The DNA of the CDR3 is TGTGCCAGCAGCGCCCCCCGGCAGGGGATTGATGGCTACACCTTC.

The V and J genes are TRBV7-3 and TRBJ1-1; D is ambiguous. Trimming removed 5 bases from V and 4 bases from J, with 11 bases in between. The CDR3 has 13 residues. Germline V lookup: CDR1 SGHTA, CDR2 FQGTGA. The chain's CDR3 is CASSLRRPTEAFF. The CDR3 region has the DNA TGTGCCAGCAGCCTACGGAGGCCCACTGAAGCTTTCTTT. Full variable domain (remainder filled in from reference TRBV7-3 and TRBJ1-1): GAGVSQTPSNKVTEKGKYVELRCDPISGHTALYWYRQSLGQGPEFLIYFQGTGAADDSGLPNDRFFAVRPEGSVSTLKIQRTERGDSAVYLCASSLRRPTEAFFGQGTRLTVV.

The chain couples TRBV9 to TRBJ1-1; D may be TRBD1 (6 bases). Germline CDR1 is SGDLS and CDR2 is YYNGEE. With 1 base removed from V and 7 bases from J, the gap between germline ends came to 14 bases. The CDR3 length is 14 residues. CDR3 region: CASSVMGAGDEAFF. In nucleotides, the CDR3 is TGTGCCAGCAGCGTAATGGGGGCAGGGGATGAAGCTTTCTTT.

The V call is TRBV4-2, the J call TRBJ1-5; D call uncertain. Trimming took off 0 bases at V and 15 bases at J, with 18 bases between the two ends. CDR3 length: 14 residues. Germline loops: CDR1 LGHNA, CDR2 YNFKEQ. This CDR3 reads CASSQEGREGPSHF. In DNA, the CDR3 is TGTGCCAGCAGCCAAGAAGGGCGAGAGGGTCCTTCGCATTTT.

CDR3 nucleotide sequence: TGCGCCAGCAGCAGGGACAGGGTTACAGATACGCAGTATTTT. This encodes CASSRDRVTDTQYF. J is TRBJ2-3 and V is TRBV5-1; 9 nucleotides match TRBD1. Per the germline V gene, CDR1 is SGHRS and CDR2 is YFSETQ. This CDR3 has 14 residues. The V and J ends lost 4 bases and 3 bases, in that order; junction bases with no gene match: 3. The variable domain in full, completed from reference TRBV5-1 and TRBJ2-3, reads KAGVTQTPRYLIKTRGQQVTLSCSPISGHRSVSWYQQTPGQGLQFLFEYFSETQRNKGNFPGRFSGRQFSNSRSEMNVSTLELGDSALYLCASSRDRVTDTQYFGPGTRLTVL.

The chain joins TRBV28 to TRBJ2-3; 7 bases align to TRBD2. The germline V gene encodes CDR1 MDHEN and CDR2 SYDVKM. The CDR3 is made up of 12 amino acids. Trimming cost V 7 bases and J 8 bases; bases outside gene matches: 6. CDR3 protein: CASTGTGGTQYF. CDR3 DNA sequence: TGTGCCAGCACCGGGACGGGGGGTACGCAGTATTTT.

The J gene is TRBJ2-7, the V gene TRBV9; 16 bases match TRBD2. V dropped 1 base and J dropped 3; count of bases not matched to a gene: 10. This CDR3 region has 19 residues. Germline V lookup: CDR1 SGDLS, CDR2 YYNGEE. CDR3 region: CASSVTPGLAGGPGYEQYF. The DNA for the CDR3 is TGTGCCAGCAGCGTAACCCCGGGACTAGCGGGGGGGCCGGGCTACGAGCAGTACTTC.

The rearrangement links TRBV7-2 to TRBJ2-3; perhaps TRBD2 as D (5 bases). The germline V gene has CDR1 SGHTA and CDR2 FQGNSA. V was shortened by 8 bases and J by 11 bases, with 17 bases between the two germline ends. This CDR3 spans 12 amino acids. The CDR3 DNA reads as TGTGCCAGCTCATTGGCCGGGGTGAGGCAGTATTTT. The encoded protein is CASSLAGVRQYF.

This chain joins TRBV2 and TRBJ2-5; D remains ambiguous. The CDR3 consists of 15 residues. V lost 3 bases and J lost 5, with 16 bases in between. Germline V CDR1 and CDR2: SNHLY, FYNNEI. CDR3: CASSDSAFTAETQYF. For the CDR3, the DNA is TGTGCCAGCAGTGACTCTGCCTTCACTGCCGAGACCCAGTACTTC.

This clone has a single count. The chain recombines TRBV2 with TRBJ1-3; 7 bases line up with TRBD1. The CDR3 covers 14 residues. Germline V gives CDR1 SNHLY, CDR2 FYNNEI. The trim removed 3 bases at V and 3 bases at J, leaving 2 bases unmatched. In DNA, the CDR3 is TGTGCCAGCAGTGACAGACAGGGTGGAAACACCATATATTTT. This translates into CASSDRQGGNTIYF.

This clone came up once. The chain carries TRBV5-1 and TRBJ2-3, with D uncertain. Deletions cut 3 bases from V and 0 bases from J, with 17 bases between. Germline CDR1 SGHRS, CDR2 YFSETQ. The CDR3 covers 17 residues. The CDR3 protein is CASSSKSLTGSTDTQYF. The CDR3 nucleotides read TGCGCCAGCAGCTCCAAATCCCTCACGGGTAGCACAGATACGCAGTATTTT. The whole variable domain, remainder taken from reference TRBV5-1 and TRBJ2-3, is KAGVTQTPRYLIKTRGQQVTLSCSPISGHRSVSWYQQTPGQGLQFLFEYFSETQRNKGNFPGRFSGRQFSNSRSEMNVSTLELGDSALYLCASSSKSLTGSTDTQYFGPGTRLTVL.

CDR3: CASSSEGLAGVRRFF. In nucleotides, the CDR3 is TGTGCCAGCAGCTCAGAAGGCCTAGCGGGAGTTCGCCGGTTCTTC. The chain combines TRBV7-3 with TRBJ2-1, with TRBD2 matching 10 bases. With 4 bases clipped from V and 15 bases from J, the junction kept 15 bases outside the gene matches. CDR1 and CDR2 from the germline V gene are SGHTA and FQGTGA. The CDR3 covers 15 residues. The entire variable domain, with the rest obtained from reference TRBV7-3 and TRBJ2-1, is as follows: GAGVSQTPSNKVTEKGKYVELRCDPISGHTALYWYRQSLGQGPEFLIYFQGTGAADDSGLPNDRFFAVRPEGSVSTLKIQRTERGDSAVYLCASSSEGLAGVRRFFGPGTRLTVL.

V is TRBV19 and J is TRBJ2-1; 9 bases align to TRBD1. Germline CDR1 LNHDA, CDR2 SQIVND (reference sequence). Trimming cost V 8 bases and J 4 bases; bases outside gene matches: 6. The CDR3 contains 14 residues. The CDR3 reads CASSGQGRYNEQFF. The CDR3 region has the DNA TGTGCCAGTTCAGGACAGGGGCGTTACAATGAGCAGTTCTTC.

The chain recombines TRBV7-3 with TRBJ1-2; 7 bases map to TRBD1. V was clipped by 3 bases and J by 4 bases; unmatched bases: 2. CDR1 and CDR2 (germline): SGHTA, FQGTGA. CDR3 length equals 13 residues. The chain's CDR3 is CASSFGQVYGYTF. Written as DNA, the CDR3 is TGTGCCAGCAGCTTCGGACAGGTCTATGGCTACACCTTC.

This clone has a single count. The CDR3 DNA is TGTGCCAGCAGCTTATGGGCAGAGAATCAGCCCCAGCATTTT. Amino acid sequence: CASSLWAENQPQHF. The V call is TRBV7-2, the J call TRBJ1-5; D is ambiguous. Between the trimmed V and J ends, which lost 2 bases and 4 bases, there was a span of 9 bases. CDR1 and CDR2 (germline): SGHTA, FQGNSA. This CDR3 contains 14 residues. Based on the CDR3 plus reference TRBV7-2 and TRBJ1-5, the full variable domain is GAGVSQSPSNKVTEKGKDVELRCDPISGHTALYWYRQSLGQGLEFLIYFQGNSAPDKSGLPSDRFSAERTGGSVSTLTIQRTQQEDSAVYLCASSLWAENQPQHFGDGTRLSIL.

This clone was observed a handful of times. This rearrangement joins TRBV18 to TRBJ1-1; the D gene is possibly TRBD1 (5 bases). The CDR3 totals 14 residues. Trimming pared 5 bases from V and 1 base from J, leaving 11 bases between. CDR1 KGHSH and CDR2 LQKENI come from the germline V gene. DNA for the CDR3: TGTGCCAGCTCATCTCCAACAGGGAACACTGAAGCTTTCTTT. This translates into CASSSPTGNTEAFF.

CDR3 amino acids: CASSPGQGRLKSYGYTF. The CDR3 DNA follows: TGTGCCAGCAGCCCGGGCCAGGGTAGGCTGAAGAGCTATGGCTACACCTTC. The V and J genes are TRBV7-8 and TRBJ1-2, with a tentative D call TRBD1 (5 bases). Trimming took off 5 bases at V and 4 bases at J, with 23 bases between the two ends. Germline values: CDR1 SGHVS, CDR2 FQNEAQ. The CDR3 runs 17 residues.

This clone was seen just once. The chain's CDR3 is CASSLVSDGGEKLFF. The CDR3 DNA reads TGTGCCAGCAGCTTGGTTAGCGACGGAGGTGAAAAACTGTTTTTT. The gene calls are TRBV5-4 and TRBJ1-4, with D unresolved. The CDR3 length is 15 residues. V gave up 0 bases and J gave up 7 bases, with 13 bases separating them. In germline, CDR1 is SGHNT, CDR2 YYREEE (reference sequence). Variable domain in full (rest from reference TRBV5-4 and TRBJ1-4): ETGVTQSPTHLIKTRGQQVTLRCSSQSGHNTVSWYQQALGQGPQFIFQYYREEENGRGNFPPRFSGLQFPNYSSELNVNALELDDSALYLCASSLVSDGGEKLFFGSGTQLSVL.

This clone has just one count. The rearrangement links TRBV6-5 to TRBJ1-3; D remains ambiguous. The germline V and J ends were trimmed by 0 bases and 3 bases, with 6 bases remaining between them. The CDR3 loop spans 14 amino acids. Germline V gives CDR1 MNHEY, CDR2 SVGAGI. CDR3: CASSYSRSGNTIYF. The CDR3 DNA reads TGTGCCAGCAGTTACTCCCGCAGTGGAAACACCATATATTTT.

J is TRBJ1-1 and V is TRBV6-6; D may be TRBD1 (6 bases). V gave up 8 bases and J gave up 7 bases, with 17 bases separating them. The CDR3 consists of 13 residues. CDR1 MNHNY and CDR2 SVGAGI come from the germline V gene (reference sequence). The CDR3 region has the DNA TGTGCCAGCGGGACGACAGGAGACTTTGAAGCTTTCTTT. Protein sequence: CASGTTGDFEAFF.